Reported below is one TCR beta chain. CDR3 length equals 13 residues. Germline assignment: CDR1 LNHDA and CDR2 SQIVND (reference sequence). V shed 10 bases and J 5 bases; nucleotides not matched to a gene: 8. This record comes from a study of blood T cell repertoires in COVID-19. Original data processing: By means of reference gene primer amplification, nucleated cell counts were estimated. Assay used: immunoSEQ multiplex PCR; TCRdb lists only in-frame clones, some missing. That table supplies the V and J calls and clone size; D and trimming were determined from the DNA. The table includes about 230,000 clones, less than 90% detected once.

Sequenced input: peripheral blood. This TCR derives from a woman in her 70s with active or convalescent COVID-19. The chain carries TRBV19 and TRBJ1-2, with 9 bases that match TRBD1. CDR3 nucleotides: TGTGCCACGCACTTACAGGGGGCTTATGGCTACACCTTC. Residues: CATHLQGAYGYTF.